This TCR beta chain was identified during a study of CD8+ T cells in alopecia areata. RNA, once extracted, was reverse transcribed into cDNA for use as the sequencing template. Data came from immunoSEQ multiplex PCR; TCRdb stores just in-frame clones and leaves some out. The sample lists about 100,000 clones; 59% were seen once. With respect to this clone: Antigen specificity is unknown.

The junction had 10 bases not matched to a gene; V was cut back by 4 bases and J by 13 bases. Germline CDR1 and CDR2: MNHEY and SMNVEV (reference sequence). The CDR3 has 14 amino acids. PBMCs were stained for CD3, CD4 and CD8, and CD4+ and CD8+ T cells were sorted. Study results and caveats: Sharing of TCRs across patients appeared less clear than in mice, possibly for HLA-related reasons. Sequence data from scalp samples additionally include resident alphabeta T cells of normal skin. Greater clonality was observed in lesional scalp samples, especially alopecia totalis/universalis, versus normal scalp.

This chain connects TRBV27 to TRBJ1-6; 7 bases align to TRBD1. The receptor was derived from a human donor in good health. What was sequenced was CD8+ T cells sorted from blood. CDR3: CASSWGTAGGPLHF. CDR3 nucleotide sequence: TGTGCCAGCAGTTGGGGGACAGCTGGCGGGCCCCTCCACTTT.